The entry below describes one T cell receptor beta chain. In Seattle, patients joined the study during active infection and were tracked longitudinally. This record belongs to a study of blood T cell repertoires in COVID-19. Study overall: T cells, B-cell-depleted T cells, or PBMCs supplied cDNA or gDNA.

From germline, CDR1 is LNHDA and CDR2 SQIVND (reference sequence). V dropped 6 bases and J dropped 0 bases, with 11 bases sitting between them. The CDR3 sequence is 14 residues long. In the authors' methods: Reference gene primer amplification gave estimated nucleated cell counts. Clones were sequenced by immunoSEQ multiplex PCR, and TCRdb holds only the in-frame ones, with some missing. The DNA was the basis for D and trimming; V, J and clone size are from that table. There are 540,000 or so clones in the sample; 85% to 90% occur only once, and around 8% lies in the top ten. J is TRBJ1-1 and V is TRBV19; TRBD1 might be the D (6 bases). The receptor was isolated from a woman aged 45-65 years with COVID-19, enrolled during active disease. The sequencing sample was made of peripheral blood. CDR3 coding DNA: TGTGCCAGTAGATTCGACAGGATGAACACTGAAGCTTTCTTT. Protein product: CASRFDRMNTEAFF. Using reference TRBV19 and TRBJ1-1 for the parts outside the CDR3, the full variable domain is DGGITQSPKYLFRKEGQNVTLSCEQNLNHDAMYWYRQDPGQGLRLIYYSQIVNDFQKGDIAEGYSVSREKKESFPLTVTSAQKNPTAFYLCASRFDRMNTEAFFGQGTRLTVV.